This is a list of T cell receptor beta chains from one sample in a study of cytomegalovirus exposure and HLA in healthy donors. Assay used: immunoSEQ multiplex PCR; TCRdb lists only in-frame clones, some missing. The table has roughly 200,000 clones, just over 75% seen once. Sequencing was done on a sample of PBMCs. These receptor sequences come from a man aged 25 to 40 in good health and CMV-seronegative. CDR3s leave out the opening cysteine and the closing phenylalanine or tryptophan. The order of the fields is V gene, clone size, CDR3 length, J gene, CDR3 protein. A clone size is listed for some rows: how often the clone was seen (once, few, many), or a class if it is expanded.

TRBV6-1,-,11,TRBJ1-5,ATTATTDQPQH
TRBV7-9,-,13,TRBJ2-5,ASSLEAGGRETQY
TRBV6-1,-,12,TRBJ1-6,ASSELQSNSPLH
TRBV5-1,-,13,TRBJ2-5,ASSSRGTYQETQY
TRBV7-9,few,12,TRBJ2-7,ASSPGLAAYEQY
TRBV5-1,-,10,TRBJ2-1,ASSLGRGVQF
TRBV29-1,-,11,TRBJ2-1,SVDYVSYNEQF
TRBV2,-,9,TRBJ2-1,ASSQFYEQF
TRBV5-1,-,14,TRBJ2-1,ASSFSGTNSYNEQF
TRBV28,-,10,TRBJ2-3,ASSSAGDTQY
TRBV27,-,11,TRBJ2-7,ASSWDRSYEQY
TRBV6-5,-,13,TRBJ2-1,ASRPIAGGPSEQF
TRBV6-1,once,12,TRBJ1-5,ASSERVGNQPQH
TRBV5-1,-,13,TRBJ2-2,ASSFYGENTGELF
TRBV4-1,-,14,TRBJ2-5,ASSQALMVGQETQY
TRBV18,-,11,TRBJ2-7,ASSVPQGYEQY
TRBV18,-,12,TRBJ1-4,ASSIGGTNEKLF
TRBV25-1,-,12,TRBJ2-5,ASGRPGLGETQY
TRBV5-1,-,13,TRBJ1-4,ASSRQGIRDEKLF
TRBV6-5,few,10,TRBJ2-4,ASGRAKNIQY
TRBV10-3,-,14,TRBJ1-2,AISESRGQGNYGYT
TRBV7-9,-,14,TRBJ2-7,ASSLVPGTTQVEQY
TRBV19,few,12,TRBJ2-7,ASSTRFSSYEQY
TRBV18,-,11,TRBJ1-2,ASSPSRNYGYT
TRBV9,-,16,TRBJ2-7,ASSPTAGSGIISYEQY
TRBV11-2,-,13,TRBJ2-7,ASSSRSGGSNEQY
TRBV15,-,13,TRBJ2-1,ATSFSSGSYNEQF
TRBV28,-,13,TRBJ2-7,ASSLPGQGTYEQY
TRBV6-1,-,9,TRBJ2-1,ASRDTIWQF
TRBV9,-,14,TRBJ2-1,ASSAGPRGNYNEQF
TRBV7-6,-,10,TRBJ2-3,ASSLASDTQY
TRBV6-5,-,10,TRBJ2-7,ASRSDTYEQY
TRBV4-1,-,12,TRBJ2-7,ASSQTSSGYEQY
TRBV27,few,12,TRBJ2-1,ASSIGGNKRVQF
TRBV19,-,14,TRBJ1-3,ASSPETGTARNTIY
TRBV19,-,10,TRBJ2-7,ASMGSTYEQY
TRBV28,-,9,TRBJ2-7,ASTRAYEQY
TRBV6-5,-,12,TRBJ1-1,ASSKDRLNTEAF
TRBV6-1,-,12,TRBJ1-5,ASTFDRGNQPQH
TRBV7-9,-,15,TRBJ2-3,ASSPSGASGSTNTQY
TRBV27,-,13,TRBJ2-7,ASSLQLAGGHEQY
TRBV2,-,12,TRBJ2-1,ASTALGPNNEQF
TRBV28,-,11,TRBJ1-2,ASSGGQRALYT
TRBV7-9,-,13,TRBJ1-1,ASSPQGTGLAEAF
TRBV27,-,12,TRBJ1-3,ASSLSGYGNTIY
TRBV25-1,-,12,TRBJ2-1,ATSRGRAGNEQF
TRBV9,-,11,TRBJ1-1,ASSVNRNTEAF
TRBV7-9,-,10,TRBJ2-7,SSRDTGYEQY
TRBV4-1,-,15,TRBJ2-1,ASSQEGLAGTYNEQF
TRBV5-5,-,14,TRBJ2-3,ASSLFREKTTDTQY
TRBV19,-,13,TRBJ1-5,ASSPRDIANQPQH
TRBV7-3,few,14,TRBJ2-2,ASSLTPTGNTGELF
TRBV10-3,-,15,TRBJ2-5,AISESGIAGVQETQY
TRBV7-9,-,14,TRBJ2-1,ASKPPPGLVSDEQF
TRBV6-1,-,14,TRBJ2-1,ASSDPRTSGRNEQF
TRBV5-1,-,14,TRBJ2-7,ASSPRGRGSSYEQY
TRBV11-2,-,12,TRBJ2-3,ASSYLVSTDTQY
TRBV4-2,-,11,TRBJ2-7,ASSRQAGDEQY
TRBV7-2,-,12,TRBJ1-1,ASSNPGRNTEAF